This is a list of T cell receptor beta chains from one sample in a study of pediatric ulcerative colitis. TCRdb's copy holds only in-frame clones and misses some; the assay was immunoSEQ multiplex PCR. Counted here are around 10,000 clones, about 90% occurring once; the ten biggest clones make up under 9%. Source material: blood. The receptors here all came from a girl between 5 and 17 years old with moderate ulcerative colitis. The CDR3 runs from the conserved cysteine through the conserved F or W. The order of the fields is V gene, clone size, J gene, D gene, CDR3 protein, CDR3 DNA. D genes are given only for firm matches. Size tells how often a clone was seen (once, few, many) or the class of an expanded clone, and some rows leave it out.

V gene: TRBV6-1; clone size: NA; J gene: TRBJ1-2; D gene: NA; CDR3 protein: CASSENPSGRNYGYTF; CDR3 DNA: TGTGCCAGCAGTGAAAACCCCTCGGGCAGAAACTATGGCTACACCTTC
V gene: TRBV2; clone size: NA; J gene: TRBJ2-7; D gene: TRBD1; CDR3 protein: CASSDQGASYEQYF; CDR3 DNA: TGTGCCAGCAGTGATCAGGGGGCCTCCTACGAGCAGTACTTC
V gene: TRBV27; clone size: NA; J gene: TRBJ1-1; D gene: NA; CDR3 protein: CASSLLGALNTEAFF; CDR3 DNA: TGTGCCAGCAGTTTACTTGGAGCTTTGAACACTGAAGCTTTCTTT
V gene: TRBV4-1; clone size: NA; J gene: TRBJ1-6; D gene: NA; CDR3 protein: CASSQDGGRGGSPLHF; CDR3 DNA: TGCGCCAGCAGCCAAGATGGCGGCAGGGGAGGATCACCCCTCCACTTT
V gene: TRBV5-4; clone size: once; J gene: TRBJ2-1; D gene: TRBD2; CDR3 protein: CASSSTSGYNEQFF; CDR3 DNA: TGTGCCAGCAGCTCGACTAGCGGGTACAATGAGCAGTTCTTC
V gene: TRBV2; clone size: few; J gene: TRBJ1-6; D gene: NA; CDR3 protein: CASGEERRSPLHF; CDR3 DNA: TGTGCCAGCGGAGAAGAGAGGAGGTCACCCCTCCACTTT
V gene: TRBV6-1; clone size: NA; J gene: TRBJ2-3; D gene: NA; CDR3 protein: CASGVSAGTQYF; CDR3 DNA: TGTGCCAGCGGGGTTTCGGCGGGTACGCAGTATTTT
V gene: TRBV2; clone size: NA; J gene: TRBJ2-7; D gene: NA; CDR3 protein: CASSDTQGGYEQYF; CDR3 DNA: TGTGCCAGCAGTGATACACAGGGTGGGTACGAGCAGTACTTC
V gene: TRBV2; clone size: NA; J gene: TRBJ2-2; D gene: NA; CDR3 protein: CASSDLGTGELFF; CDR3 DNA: TGTGCCAGCAGTGATTTGGGAACCGGGGAGCTGTTTTTT
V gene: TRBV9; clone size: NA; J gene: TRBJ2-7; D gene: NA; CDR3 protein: CASSVDGSSYEQYF; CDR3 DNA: TGTGCCAGCAGCGTAGACGGGAGCTCCTACGAGCAGTACTTC
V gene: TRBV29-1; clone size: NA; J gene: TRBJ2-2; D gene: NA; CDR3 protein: CSVEWWQGNTGELFF; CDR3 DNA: TGCAGCGTTGAATGGTGGCAGGGAAACACCGGGGAGCTGTTTTTT
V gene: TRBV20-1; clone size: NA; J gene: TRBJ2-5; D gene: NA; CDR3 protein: CSPDRRETQYF; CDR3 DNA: TGCAGTCCCGACAGGAGGGAGACCCAGTACTTC
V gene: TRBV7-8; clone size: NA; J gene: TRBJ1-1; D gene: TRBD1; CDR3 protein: CASSPLTGLEAFF; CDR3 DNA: TGTGCCAGCAGCCCCTTGACAGGGCTAGAAGCTTTCTTT
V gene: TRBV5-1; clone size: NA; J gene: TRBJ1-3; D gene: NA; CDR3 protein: CASSGGRGGNTIYF; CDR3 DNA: TGCGCCAGCAGCGGCGGAAGGGGTGGAAACACCATATATTTT
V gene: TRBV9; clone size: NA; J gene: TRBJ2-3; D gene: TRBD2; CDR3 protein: CASSVASGTTDTQYF; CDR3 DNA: TGTGCCAGCAGCGTAGCTAGCGGGACCACAGATACGCAGTATTTT
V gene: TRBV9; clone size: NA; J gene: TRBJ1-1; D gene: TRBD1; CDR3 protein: CASSVAGTGGYTEAFF; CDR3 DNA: TGTGCCAGCAGCGTAGCCGGGACAGGGGGTTACACTGAAGCTTTCTTT
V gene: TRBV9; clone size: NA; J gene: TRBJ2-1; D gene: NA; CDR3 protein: CASSVTRYNEQFF; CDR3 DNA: TGTGCCAGCAGCGTAACTAGATACAATGAGCAGTTCTTC
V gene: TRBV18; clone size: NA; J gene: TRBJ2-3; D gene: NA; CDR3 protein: CASSPNRVLSPDTQYF; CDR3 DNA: TGTGCCAGCTCACCGAACAGGGTCCTTAGCCCAGATACGCAGTATTTT
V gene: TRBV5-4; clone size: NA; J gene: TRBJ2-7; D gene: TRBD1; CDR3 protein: CASSRLGGRARGYEQYF; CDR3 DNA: TGTGCCAGCAGCCGCCTAGGGGGCAGGGCCAGGGGTTACGAGCAGTACTTC
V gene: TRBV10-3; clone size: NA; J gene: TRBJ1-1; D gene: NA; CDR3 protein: CAISETGLNTEAFF; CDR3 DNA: TGTGCCATCAGTGAGACAGGGTTGAACACTGAAGCTTTCTTT
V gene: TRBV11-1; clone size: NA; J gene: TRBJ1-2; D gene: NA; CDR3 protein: CASSFRDTVKGYTF; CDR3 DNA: TGTGCCAGCAGCTTCAGGGACACGGTAAAGGGCTACACCTTC
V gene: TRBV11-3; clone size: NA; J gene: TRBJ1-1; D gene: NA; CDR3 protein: CASSLEGANTEAFF; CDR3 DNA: TGTGCCAGCAGCTTAGAGGGGGCAAACACTGAAGCTTTCTTT
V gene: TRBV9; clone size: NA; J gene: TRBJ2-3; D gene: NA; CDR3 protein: CASSVVLGGPTDTQYF; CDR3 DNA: TGTGCCAGCAGCGTAGTTTTGGGGGGACCCACAGATACGCAGTATTTT
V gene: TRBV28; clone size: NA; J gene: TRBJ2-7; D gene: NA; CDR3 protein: CASSLPANEQYF; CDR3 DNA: TGTGCCAGCAGTTTACCCGCAAACGAGCAGTACTTC
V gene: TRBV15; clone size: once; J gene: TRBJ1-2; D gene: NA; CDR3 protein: CATSSRRGHRGGGYTF; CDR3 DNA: TGTGCCACCAGCAGTCGTCGAGGACACCGGGGCGGGGGCTACACCTTC
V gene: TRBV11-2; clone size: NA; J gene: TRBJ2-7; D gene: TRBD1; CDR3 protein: CASSQLQGAAWEQYF; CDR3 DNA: TGTGCCAGCAGCCAACTGCAGGGGGCGGCTTGGGAGCAGTACTTC
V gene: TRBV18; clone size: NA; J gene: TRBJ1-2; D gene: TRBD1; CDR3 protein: CASSPRTGTGYTF; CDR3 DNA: TGTGCCAGCTCACCACGGACAGGAACTGGCTACACCTTC
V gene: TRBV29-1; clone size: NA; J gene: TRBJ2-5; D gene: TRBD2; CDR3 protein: CSVSGLAGGYETQYF; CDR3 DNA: TGCAGCGTTTCGGGACTAGCGGGGGGGTATGAGACCCAGTACTTC
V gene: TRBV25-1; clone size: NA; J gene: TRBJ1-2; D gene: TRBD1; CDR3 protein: CASSEYWAGGSYGYTF; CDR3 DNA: TGTGCCAGCAGTGAATATTGGGCAGGGGGCAGCTATGGCTACACCTTC
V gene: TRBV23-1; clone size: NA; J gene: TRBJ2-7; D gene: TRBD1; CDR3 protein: CASRRKGTVATEQYF; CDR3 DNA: TGCGCCAGCAGGAGAAAAGGGACAGTAGCTACAGAGCAGTACTTC
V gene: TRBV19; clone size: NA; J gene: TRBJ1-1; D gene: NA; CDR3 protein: CASSIDLSLNTEAFF; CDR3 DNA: TGTGCCAGTAGTATAGATCTCAGCCTGAACACTGAAGCTTTCTTT
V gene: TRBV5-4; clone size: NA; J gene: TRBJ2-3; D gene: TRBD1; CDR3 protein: CASSPKDRADTQYF; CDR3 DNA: TGTGCCAGCAGCCCCAAGGACAGGGCAGATACGCAGTATTTT
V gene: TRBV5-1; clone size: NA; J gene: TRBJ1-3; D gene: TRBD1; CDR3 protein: CASSYQGATGNTIYF; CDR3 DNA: TGCGCCAGCAGTTACCAGGGGGCGACTGGAAACACCATATATTTT
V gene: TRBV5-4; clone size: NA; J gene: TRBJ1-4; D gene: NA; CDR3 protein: CASSLGRGATNEKLFF; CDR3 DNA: TGTGCCAGCAGCTTGGGCAGGGGAGCAACTAATGAAAAACTGTTTTTT
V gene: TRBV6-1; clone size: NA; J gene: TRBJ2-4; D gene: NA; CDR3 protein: CASSPGLAKNIQYF; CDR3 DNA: TGTGCCAGCAGCCCCGGGTTAGCCAAAAACATTCAGTACTTC
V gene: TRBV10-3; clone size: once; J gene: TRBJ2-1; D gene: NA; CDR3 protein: CAISEMLAQVYNEQFF; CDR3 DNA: TGTGCCATCAGTGAGATGCTGGCGCAGGTTTACAATGAGCAGTTCTTC
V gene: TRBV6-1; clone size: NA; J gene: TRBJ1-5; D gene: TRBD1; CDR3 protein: CASSADRGRQPQHF; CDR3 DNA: TGTGCCAGCAGCGCGGACAGGGGACGTCAGCCCCAGCATTTT
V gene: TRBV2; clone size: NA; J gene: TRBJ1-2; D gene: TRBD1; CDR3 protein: CASSMGQGNYGYTF; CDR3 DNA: TGTGCCAGCAGTATGGGACAGGGCAACTATGGCTACACCTTC
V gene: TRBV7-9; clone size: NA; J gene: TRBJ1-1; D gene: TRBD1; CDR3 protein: CASSFFPQTGSEAFF; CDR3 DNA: TGTGCCAGCAGCTTTTTCCCCCAGACAGGGTCTGAAGCTTTCTTT
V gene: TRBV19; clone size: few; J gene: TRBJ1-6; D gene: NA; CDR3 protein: CASREYRVHNSPLHF; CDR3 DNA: TGTGCCAGTAGGGAGTACAGGGTCCATAATTCACCCCTCCACTTT
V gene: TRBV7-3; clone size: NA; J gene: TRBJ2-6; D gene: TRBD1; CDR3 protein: CASSSTQGQGANSGANVLTF; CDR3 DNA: TGTGCCAGCAGCTCAACCCAGGGACAGGGGGCCAACTCTGGGGCCAACGTCCTGACTTTC
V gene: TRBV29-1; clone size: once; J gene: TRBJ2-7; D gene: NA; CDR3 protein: CSVALSGRYEQYF; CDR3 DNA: TGCAGCGTAGCCCTAAGCGGGCGCTACGAGCAGTACTTC
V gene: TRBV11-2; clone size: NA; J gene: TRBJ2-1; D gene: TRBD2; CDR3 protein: CASSLGLAPPVDEQFF; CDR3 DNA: TGTGCCAGCAGCTTAGGACTAGCGCCCCCAGTCGATGAGCAGTTCTTC
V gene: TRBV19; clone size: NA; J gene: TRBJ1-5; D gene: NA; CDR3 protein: CASSPRGGNSNQPQHF; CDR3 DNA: TGTGCCAGTAGTCCGCGGGGGGGTAATAGCAATCAGCCCCAGCATTTT
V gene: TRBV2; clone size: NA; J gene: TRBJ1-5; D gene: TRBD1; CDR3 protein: CASNEGAGQPQHF; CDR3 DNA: TGTGCCAGCAATGAGGGGGCGGGGCAGCCCCAGCATTTT
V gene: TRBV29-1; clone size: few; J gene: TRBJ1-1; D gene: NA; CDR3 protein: CSVAPGWGMNTEAFF; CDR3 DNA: TGCAGCGTTGCCCCCGGATGGGGAATGAACACTGAAGCTTTCTTT
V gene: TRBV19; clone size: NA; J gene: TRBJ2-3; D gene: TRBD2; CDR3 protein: CASGLANADTQYF; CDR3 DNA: TGTGCCAGTGGACTAGCAAACGCAGATACGCAGTATTTT
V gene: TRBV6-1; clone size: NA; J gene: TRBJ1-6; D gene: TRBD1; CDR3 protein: CASRVTGVGISPLHF; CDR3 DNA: TGTGCCAGCAGGGTGACAGGGGTGGGGATTTCACCCCTCCACTTT
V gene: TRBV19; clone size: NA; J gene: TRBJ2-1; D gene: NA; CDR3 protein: CASSIPSERPHEQFF; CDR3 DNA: TGTGCCAGTAGTATACCCTCCGAGCGGCCCCACGAGCAGTTCTTC
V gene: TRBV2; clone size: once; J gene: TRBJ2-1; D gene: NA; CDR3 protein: CASSEDMTEQFF; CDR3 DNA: TGTGCCAGCAGCGAGGACATGACTGAGCAGTTCTTC
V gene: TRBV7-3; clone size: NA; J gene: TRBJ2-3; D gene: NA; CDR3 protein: CASSLSPRYTDTQYF; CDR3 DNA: TGTGCCAGCAGCTTATCCCCGCGGTACACAGATACGCAGTATTTT